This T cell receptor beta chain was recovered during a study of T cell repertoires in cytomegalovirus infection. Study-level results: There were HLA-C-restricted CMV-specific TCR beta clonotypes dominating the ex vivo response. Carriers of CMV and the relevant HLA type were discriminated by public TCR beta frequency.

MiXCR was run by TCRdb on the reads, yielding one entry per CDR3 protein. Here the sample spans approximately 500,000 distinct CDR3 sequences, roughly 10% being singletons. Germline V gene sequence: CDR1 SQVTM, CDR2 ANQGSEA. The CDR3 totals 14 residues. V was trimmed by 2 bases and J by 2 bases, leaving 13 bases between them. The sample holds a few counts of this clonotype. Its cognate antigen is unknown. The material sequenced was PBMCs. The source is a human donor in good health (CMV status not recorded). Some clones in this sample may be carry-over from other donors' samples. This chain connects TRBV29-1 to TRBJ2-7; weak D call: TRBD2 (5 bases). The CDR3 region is CSVELEAGPYEQYF. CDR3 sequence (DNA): TGCAGCGTTGAATTGGAGGCGGGCCCCTACGAGCAGTACTTC.